Below, one T cell receptor beta chain is given with its context. The antigen remains unidentified. The CDR3 covers 14 residues. Germline V CDR1 and CDR2: SGDLS, YYNGEE. V dropped 3 bases and J dropped 6 bases, with 12 bases sitting between them. Blood specimens came from baseline, cycle 4 day 1, and cycle 7 day 1. The data derive from a study of OX40 agonist ivuxolimab in advanced cancers. About the research overall: Ivuxolimab, which is an agonistic anti-OX40 (CD134) antibody, was administered to the patients.

Regarding the study as a whole: The antigens recognized by the expanded peripheral T cells, that is their antigen specificity, were not determined. Clones of CD4+ and CD8+ blood T cells grew by week 6 at doses of 0.1 to 3.0 mg/kg.

Profiling relied on immunoSEQ multiplex PCR, and the TCRdb table lists in-frame clones only, not all of them. The sample consists of 66,000 or so clones, about 90% of them appearing once. The chain recombines TRBV9 with TRBJ2-2; D remains ambiguous. The TCR originated in an adult with an advanced solid tumor such as melanoma, head and neck, liver or kidney cancer. The sample was CD4+ or CD8+ T cells sorted from blood, taken in a trial of the OX40 agonist ivuxolimab. CDR3 in DNA: TGTGCCAGCAGCGCCCCTCTAGGTTCCGGGGAGCTGTTTTTT. This translates into CASSAPLGSGELFF.